This T cell receptor (beta chain) emerged from a study of memory CD4+ T cells and cytomegalovirus serostatus. The study, taken as a whole, reports: The CMV-associated TCR signature appears largely within the CD4+ memory repertoire. Repertoires predicted CMV serostatus with median bootstrapped AUC of approximately 0.95.

About this clone itself: What it binds is not known.

The sort gate was single viable CD3+CD4+CD8-CD45RO+ cells for memory CD4+ T cells. Produced via immunoSEQ multiplex PCR; TCRdb's table is partial and in-frame only. The sample includes fewer than 35,000 clones, more than 70% seen only once; the top ten take 0.68%. The germline gives CDR1 MNHEY, CDR2 SVGAGI. The CDR3 consists of 12 residues. With 10 bases removed from V and 6 bases from J, the gap between germline ends came to 15 bases. Sequenced material: memory CD4+ T cells from blood. The chain uses TRBV6-5 and TRBJ1-1, with no clear D. This TCR was recovered from an adult in good health and CMV-seronegative. The CDR3 DNA reads TGTGCCACCCGGACCCCAAGGTCTGAAGCTTTCTTT. Its translation: CATRTPRSEAFF.